The rows below give T cell receptor beta chains drawn from one sample of a study of cytomegalovirus exposure and HLA in healthy donors. Sequencing was performed with immunoSEQ multiplex PCR; in TCRdb, only in-frame clones are kept and a portion is missing. There are more than 100,000 clones in the sample; roughly 78% occur only once, and 3.3% lies in the top ten. The material sequenced was PBMCs. The receptors were gathered from a woman aged 25 to 39 in good health and CMV-seropositive. Both conserved end residues are part of each CDR3. D genes are given only for firm matches. Size is stated for part of the rows, as once, few or many counts, or as a class when the clone is expanded.

j_call d_call v_call clone_size cdr3_aa cdr3_nt
TRBJ2-7 TRBD1 TRBV28 once CASSPGTGHYEQYF TGTGCCAGCAGCCCCGGGACAGGTCACTACGAGCAGTACTTC
TRBJ2-7 - TRBV2 - CASIQGGSLSEQYF TGTGCCAGCATCCAAGGCGGGTCCCTAAGCGAGCAGTACTTC
TRBJ2-3 TRBD2 TRBV7-9 - CSSSLEVAGGSDTQYF TGTTCCAGCAGCTTAGAAGTGGCGGGGGGGTCAGATACGCAGTATTTT
TRBJ2-1 TRBD1 TRBV2 - CASTPVRPGQIYNEQFF TGTGCCAGCACGCCTGTACGTCCGGGACAGATCTACAATGAGCAGTTCTTC
TRBJ2-5 - TRBV15 few CATSLVGGGETQYF TGTGCCACCAGCCTAGTAGGGGGAGGGGAGACCCAGTACTTC
TRBJ1-5 - TRBV10-3 few CAISRDTGNQPQHF TGTGCCATCAGCAGGGACACCGGCAATCAGCCCCAGCATTTT
TRBJ2-7 - TRBV6-1 - CASSDPYEQYF TGTGCCAGCAGTGATCCTTACGAGCAGTACTTC
TRBJ1-2 TRBD1 TRBV28 few CASSSLPGQGAYGYTF TGTGCCAGCAGTTCTCTCCCGGGACAGGGGGCCTATGGCTACACCTTC
TRBJ2-1 - TRBV9 - CASSVVSGGNEQFF TGTGCCAGCAGCGTAGTTAGCGGCGGGAATGAGCAGTTCTTC
TRBJ2-3 TRBD2 TRBV5-1 - CASSFLRGSTDTQYF TGCGCCAGCAGCTTTTTGCGGGGGAGCACAGATACGCAGTATTTT
TRBJ1-1 - TRBV6-6 - CASSPHTQGNTEAFF TGTGCCAGCAGTCCCCACACCCAGGGGAACACTGAAGCTTTCTTT
TRBJ2-1 - TRBV9 - CASSGSSGTYNEQFF TGTGCCAGCAGCGGGAGCTCGGGGACATACAATGAGCAGTTCTTC
TRBJ1-1 TRBD1 TRBV9 once CASSVVGTGSEAFF TGTGCCAGCAGCGTAGTAGGGACAGGGTCTGAAGCTTTCTTT
TRBJ1-4 TRBD1 TRBV7-2 - CASGQGGTNEKLFF TGTGCCAGCGGTCAGGGGGGAACTAATGAAAAACTGTTTTTT
TRBJ2-1 TRBD2 TRBV5-1 once CASSGTSGVYNEQFF TGCGCCAGCTCCGGGACTAGCGGGGTCTACAATGAGCAGTTCTTC
TRBJ2-3 TRBD1 TRBV28 - CASSLRGRDRGTDTQYF TGTGCCAGCAGTTTACGGGGCCGGGACAGGGGTACAGATACGCAGTATTTT
TRBJ1-2 - TRBV28 few CASSLKLDSNYGYTF TGTGCCAGCAGTTTGAAGTTAGATTCTAACTATGGCTACACCTTC
TRBJ1-4 TRBD1 TRBV5-6 - CASSSWTGMNEKLFF TGTGCCAGCAGCTCATGGACAGGGATGAATGAAAAACTGTTTTTT
TRBJ2-5 TRBD2 TRBV13 once CASSPLGLAGGEETQYF TGTGCCAGCAGCCCCCTGGGACTAGCGGGGGGAGAGGAGACCCAGTACTTC
TRBJ1-2 - TRBV7-8 - CASSSKDRNYGYTF TGTGCCAGCAGCTCCAAGGACAGAAACTATGGCTACACCTTC
TRBJ2-7 - TRBV27 - CASSIGGAFEQYF TGTGCCAGCTCCATTGGGGGGGCGTTTGAGCAGTACTTC
TRBJ2-7 TRBD2 TRBV4-2 few CASSQLAGGREQYF TGTGCCAGCAGCCAACTAGCGGGGGGGAGGGAGCAGTACTTC
TRBJ2-1 TRBD1 TRBV12-5 few CASGLVMGQGFGEQFF TGTGCTAGTGGTTTGGTAATGGGACAGGGCTTCGGGGAGCAGTTCTTC
TRBJ1-4 - TRBV10-3 - CASQDATNEKLFF TGTGCAAGTCAGGATGCAACTAATGAAAAACTGTTTTTT
TRBJ1-3 - TRBV5-1 - CASSQDGAFGNTIYF TGCGCCAGCAGCCAGGATGGGGCATTCGGAAACACCATATATTTT
TRBJ1-1 - TRBV6-5 - CASRSGTRRTEAFF TGTGCCAGCAGGTCCGGGACAAGGAGGACTGAAGCTTTCTTT
TRBJ1-5 TRBD1 TRBV19 - CASSGDRGRQPQHF TGTGCCAGTAGTGGGGACAGGGGTCGGCAGCCCCAGCATTTT
TRBJ2-1 TRBD2 TRBV7-9 - CASTKRGGSSYNEQFF TGTGCCAGCACCAAACGGGGGGGAAGCTCCTACAATGAGCAGTTCTTC
TRBJ1-2 TRBD1 TRBV14 - CASSQGFSGGRGYTF TGTGCCAGCAGCCAAGGGTTTTCAGGGGGCCGGGGCTACACCTTC
TRBJ1-1 TRBD1 TRBV15 once CATSTTGGEAFF TGTGCCACCAGTACGACAGGGGGTGAAGCTTTCTTT
TRBJ2-5 - TRBV6-1 - CASSPQETQYF TGTGCCAGCAGTCCTCAAGAGACCCAGTACTTC
TRBJ1-2 - TRBV7-9 - CASSFPSNGYTF TGTGCCAGCAGCTTCCCAAGCAATGGCTACACCTTC
TRBJ2-7 - TRBV27 few CASSFQGASYEQYF TGTGCCAGCAGTTTTCAGGGTGCCTCCTACGAGCAGTACTTC
TRBJ1-2 - TRBV21-1 - CASSKTREIDYGYTF TGTGCCAGCAGCAAAACCAGGGAAATCGACTATGGCTACACCTTC
TRBJ2-3 TRBD2 TRBV5-6 - CASSPLLAGGHNTQYF TGTGCCAGCAGCCCATTACTAGCGGGGGGTCACAATACGCAGTATTTT
TRBJ2-2 - TRBV6-1 - CASSAGRGYPGELFF TGTGCCAGCAGTGCCGGGCGGGGTTATCCCGGGGAGCTGTTTTTT
TRBJ1-1 - TRBV18 - CASSTDSPEAFF TGTGCCAGCTCAACCGACAGTCCTGAAGCTTTCTTT
TRBJ1-5 - TRBV4-3 - CASSQVQGNSNQPQHF TGCGCCAGCAGCCAAGTCCAGGGCAATAGCAATCAGCCCCAGCATTTT
TRBJ2-5 TRBD2 TRBV7-2 - CASSARTSGLGTQYF TGTGCCAGCAGCGCAAGGACTAGCGGCCTGGGGACCCAGTACTTC
TRBJ2-7 TRBD2 TRBV28 - CASSSLAGAIYEQYF TGTGCCAGCAGTTCACTAGCGGGGGCGATATACGAGCAGTACTTC